Described below is a single T cell receptor beta chain sequence and its context. This clone was observed once. Its antigen target is currently unknown. Base quality data are lacking; no much larger clone is found one base away. The sample is drawn from a study of T cell responses to AZD1222 COVID-19 vaccine (dated by TCRdb to the early 2020s). Some background on the complete study: AZD1222 recipients whose second dose came at about 4 weeks and those whose second dose came at about 12 weeks were combined into one group, since spike-specific TCR depth and breadth did not differ between the two schedules. A total of 233 trial participants underwent TCR sequencing, of whom some 210 received two doses of AZD1222 and about 25 received two doses of the MenACWY control vaccine. Trial participants were enrolled into age subgroups of 18-55, 56-69 and 70-plus years, which contained about 150, 27 and 61 TCR-sequenced participants, respectively.

The paper as a whole reports these results and caveats: Conclusions about previously exposed vaccinees were limited because only six AZD1222 recipients were SARS-CoV-2 seropositive at baseline. After two AZD1222 doses, spike-specific TCR breadth and depth were significantly higher than at day 0 and than in MenACWY recipients. No day 14 peak-response samples were available, so repertoires were characterized only after the peak T cell response. Reportedly, close to half of the unique spike-specific TCRs recognized epitopes lying outside the regions that are mutated in the B.1.351 and B.1.1.7 variants. The whole spike protein was spanned by vaccine-associated CD4 TCRs, and dominant responses were seen in regions 160-218 and 743-854. In the small 56-69-year group, the increase in depth fell short of significance, most likely because of low power. Participants were mostly white British, with more females than males. The authors suggested clonal diversity may have been underestimated.

The CDR3 regions of human TCRbeta chains were analyzed by immunosequencing. The paper's processing steps were these. TCRs in the repertoires were compared against a reference library of SARS-CoV-2-specific TCRs that had been generated with the MIRA antigen-specificity platform. Breadth was defined as the fraction of unique TCRs that were SARS-CoV-2-associated, and depth was defined as the fraction of total T cells that were SARS-CoV-2-associated. Using the MIRA data, each spike-specific TCR was mapped to the spike region that the TCR reacts to and placed in a CD4 or CD8 class. Log10-transformed breadth and depth values were compared by one-way ANOVA with Sidak's multiple comparisons tests. Entries here come from immuneACCESS through TCRdb and include only in-frame sequences with V and J called. Some clones fail to appear in such tables; in the studies checked, an unresolved V gene covers under half of the shortfall, and the cause of the remainder is unknown. That table gives V, J and clone size, and the DNA gave D and trimming. Here the sample has around 95,000 clones; approximately 91% occur a single time. The ten largest account for more than 1.5% of the sample.

The time point label corresponds to: baseline before first vaccination. Vaccinee samples were obtained from the UK trials COV001 and COV002, which included a single-blind randomized controlled phase 2/3 trial of AZD1222 (ChAdOx1 nCoV-19) in healthy adults. Trial participant PBMC samples were collected at day 0 and day 28 after the second dose for TCRbeta chain sequencing. This TCR derives from an adult in good health. This sample comprised peripheral blood, obtained on day 0 of AZD1222 vaccination.

The CDR3 reads CASSPYPTVNEQFF. The bases are TGTGCCAGCAGCCCCTATCCGACAGTCAATGAGCAGTTCTTC. The chain joins TRBV11-2 to TRBJ2-1; the D gene is perhaps TRBD1, on 5 matching bases. Its CDR3 holds 14 amino acids, cysteine through phenylalanine. Just the 42-base CDR3 DNA is kept, in frame starting at base 1. CDR1 and CDR2 (SGHAT, FQNNGV) derive from the germline V gene. At the junction V is shortened by 5 bases and J by 6 bases, with 14 bases in between.